This TCR beta chain comes out of a study of T cell responses to AZD1222 COVID-19 vaccine. This CDR3 is built from 16 residues. CDR1 is MNHEY and CDR2 is SVGAGI in the germline V gene. With 2 bases removed from V and 4 bases from J, the gap between germline ends came to 17 bases. Clones were sequenced by immunoSEQ multiplex PCR, and TCRdb holds only the in-frame ones, with some missing. This table has 80,000 or so clones, nearly 90% appearing once. The chain uses TRBV6-5 and TRBJ1-1; perhaps TRBD1 as D (6 bases). The clonotype was recovered from an adult in good health. The input for sequencing was peripheral blood, taken on day 0 of AZD1222 vaccination. This CDR3 reads CASSYGARGRGTEAFF. In DNA, the CDR3 is TGTGCCAGCAGTTACGGGGCCAGGGGCCGGGGCACTGAAGCTTTCTTT.